A selection of T cell receptor beta chains follows, all from one sample in a study of CD8 T cells in ankylosing spondylitis. TCRdb re-analysed the 5' RACE reads in MiXCR, keeping a single row per CDR3 protein. The table has 750,000 to 850,000 distinct CDR3 sequences, roughly 12% seen once; the top ten hold about 0.49%. The sample consisted of blood, either unsorted or a sorted T cell fraction (not recorded which). The receptors were gathered from a male donor with ankylosing spondylitis. Both conserved end residues are part of each CDR3. Fields, in order: CDR3 protein, CDR3 DNA, D gene, V gene, J gene, clone size. The D gene is left open where the match is weak. The size of a clone is reported for some rows only, either as once, few or many, or as a class for expanded clones.

CDR3: CSARGGLAGGYNEQFF
DNA: TGCAGTGCTAGAGGAGGACTAGCGGGAGGATACAATGAGCAGTTCTTC
D: TRBD2
V: TRBV20-1
J: TRBJ2-1
size: few

CDR3: CASNGKKNTEAFF
DNA: TGCGCCAGCAATGGGAAAAAGAACACTGAAGCTTTCTTT
D: -
V: TRBV10-1
J: TRBJ1-1
size: once

CDR3: CASSLLTVETQYF
DNA: TGTGCCAGCAGCTTGCTTACAGTAGAGACCCAGTACTTC
D: -
V: TRBV5-5
J: TRBJ2-5
size: few

CDR3: CASSQESGSEQFF
DNA: TGCGCCAGCAGCCAAGAAAGCGGGAGTGAGCAGTTCTTC
D: TRBD2
V: TRBV4-3
J: TRBJ2-1
size: few

CDR3: CASSQDWVLNEKLFF
DNA: TGCGCCAGCAGCCAAGATTGGGTTTTGAATGAAAAACTGTTTTTT
D: -
V: TRBV4-3
J: TRBJ1-4
size: -

CDR3: CSARLGRLYGYTF
DNA: TGCAGTGCTAGACTGGGCAGGCTCTATGGCTACACCTTC
D: -
V: TRBV20-1
J: TRBJ1-2
size: many

CDR3: CASSQDSPSRKLFF
DNA: TGTGCCAGCAGCCAAGATTCCCCCTCCCGAAAACTGTTTTTT
D: -
V: TRBV4-2
J: TRBJ1-4
size: -

CDR3: CASAQSSGANVLTF
DNA: TGCGCCAGCGCCCAGAGCTCTGGGGCCAACGTCCTGACTTTC
D: -
V: TRBV5-1
J: TRBJ2-6
size: -

CDR3: CSATRDSNSYEQYF
DNA: TGCAGTGCTACCCGGGACAGCAACTCCTACGAGCAGTACTTC
D: TRBD1
V: TRBV20-1
J: TRBJ2-7
size: once

CDR3: CASRAGAQYSPLHF
DNA: TGTGCCAGCAGGGCCGGGGCGCAGTATTCACCCCTCCACTTT
D: -
V: TRBV12-3/TRBV12-4
J: TRBJ1-6
size: many

CDR3: CASSLLHRASAFF
DNA: TGTGCCAGCAGTTTACTGCACAGGGCGTCAGCTTTCTTT
D: -
V: TRBV12-3/TRBV12-4
J: TRBJ1-1
size: many

CDR3: CASSLEGISYNSPLHF
DNA: TGCGCCAGCAGCTTGGAAGGGATCTCCTATAATTCACCCCTCCACTTT
D: -
V: TRBV5-1
J: TRBJ1-6
size: few

CDR3: CASSLWGGLAGRGTDTQYF
DNA: TGTGCCAGCAGTTTATGGGGGGGACTAGCGGGAAGAGGCACAGATACGCAGTATTTT
D: TRBD2
V: TRBV28
J: TRBJ2-3
size: few

CDR3: CSAREAYLQETQYF
DNA: TGCAGTGCTAGAGAAGCGTATCTCCAAGAGACCCAGTACTTC
D: -
V: TRBV20-1
J: TRBJ2-5
size: few

CDR3: CSALPRDRVRGYTF
DNA: TGCAGCGCCCTCCCGAGGGACAGGGTTAGAGGCTACACCTTC
D: TRBD1
V: TRBV29-1
J: TRBJ1-2
size: many

CDR3: CSAPGTSTSYEQYF
DNA: TGCAGTGCTCCCGGGACTTCGACCTCCTACGAGCAGTACTTC
D: -
V: TRBV20-1
J: TRBJ2-7
size: few

CDR3: CASYREPGQRDSPLHF
DNA: TGCGCCAGCTATAGAGAACCGGGACAGCGGGATTCACCCCTCCACTTT
D: TRBD1
V: TRBV5-1
J: TRBJ1-6
size: many

CDR3: CASSFGGGGVTEAFF
DNA: TGCGCCAGCAGCTTCGGGGGAGGAGGGGTCACTGAAGCTTTCTTT
D: -
V: TRBV5-1
J: TRBJ1-1
size: many

CDR3: CASSLLFPGQDQETQYF
DNA: TGTGCCAGCAGCCTACTTTTCCCGGGACAGGACCAAGAGACCCAGTACTTC
D: TRBD1
V: TRBV5-6
J: TRBJ2-5
size: -

CDR3: CASSLIAGYGYTF
DNA: TGTGCCAGCAGCCTAATCGCGGGTTATGGCTACACCTTC
D: -
V: TRBV3-1
J: TRBJ1-2
size: many

CDR3: CASSQRLAAQYF
DNA: TGTGCCAGCAGCCAAAGACTAGCGGCACAGTACTTC
D: TRBD2
V: TRBV12-3/TRBV12-4
J: TRBJ2-5
size: many

CDR3: CASSQDLQGGYTEAFF
DNA: TGCGCCAGCAGCCAAGATCTTCAGGGCGGATACACTGAAGCTTTCTTT
D: -
V: TRBV4-3
J: TRBJ1-1
size: few

CDR3: CASRGGAEAFF
DNA: TGTGCCAGCAGGGGAGGGGCTGAAGCTTTCTTT
D: -
V: TRBV6-2/TRBV6-3
J: TRBJ1-1
size: many

CDR3: CATSRVTGGETQYF
DNA: TGTGCCACCAGCAGAGTAACGGGGGGAGAGACCCAGTACTTC
D: TRBD2
V: TRBV15
J: TRBJ2-5
size: few

CDR3: CASSLELWAQRNQPQHF
DNA: TGTGCCAGCAGTTTAGAGCTTTGGGCGCAACGCAATCAGCCCCAGCATTTT
D: -
V: TRBV28
J: TRBJ1-5
size: many

CDR3: CASSHRRGTPSHPFF
DNA: TGCGCCAGCAGCCATCGCCGGGGGACTCCTTCCCATCCGTTCTTC
D: -
V: TRBV4-3
J: TRBJ2-1
size: few

CDR3: CASSYGPLEQYF
DNA: TGTGCCAGCAGTTACGGGCCTCTCGAGCAGTACTTC
D: -
V: TRBV6-2/TRBV6-3
J: TRBJ2-7
size: -

CDR3: CASSLISSGNTIYF
DNA: TGTGCCAGCAGCCTGATTAGCTCTGGAAACACCATATATTTT
D: -
V: TRBV11-2
J: TRBJ1-3
size: -

CDR3: CATSRDGGGEQFF
DNA: TGTGCCACCAGCAGAGACGGGGGCGGTGAGCAGTTCTTC
D: -
V: TRBV15
J: TRBJ2-1
size: -

CDR3: CSALPGLAALQETQYF
DNA: TGCAGTGCGCTCCCGGGACTAGCGGCCTTACAAGAGACCCAGTACTTC
D: TRBD2
V: TRBV20-1
J: TRBJ2-5
size: many

CDR3: CSVDTEAFF
DNA: TGCAGCGTTGATACTGAAGCTTTCTTT
D: -
V: TRBV29-1
J: TRBJ1-1
size: many

CDR3: CAISELNPDTQYF
DNA: TGTGCCATCAGTGAGCTGAATCCAGATACGCAGTATTTT
D: -
V: TRBV10-3
J: TRBJ2-3
size: few